This TCR beta chain derives from a study of T-cell reconstitution after alpha-beta-depleted transplantation in children. Using unique molecular identifiers, the investigators prepared the TCRbeta library. From the PCR reads, TCRdb called clonotypes with MiXCR, one entry per CDR3 protein. The table has 600,000 to 700,000 distinct CDR3 sequences, around 16% seen once; the top ten hold 1.1%. The CDR3 totals 17 residues. V lost 0 bases, J lost 6 bases, and 14 bases stayed unmatched. The germline CDR1 and CDR2 sequences are SQVTM and ANQGSEA. The sample holds a few counts of this clonotype. V gene TRBV29-1 combines with J gene TRBJ2-3; 8 bases are shared with TRBD2. The sequenced sample was PBMCs from the stem cell graft donor, obtained from the stem cell graft. This clonotype was sampled from a human donor who donated a stem cell graft to a child with acute myeloid leukemia. CDR3 region: CSVEDLSGAGGGDTQYF. The CDR3 bases are TGCAGCGTTGAAGATTTGTCGGGGGCGGGAGGCGGGGATACGCAGTATTTT.